The clone carrying this T cell receptor beta chain was counted a few times. Its antigen remains unidentified. Donors underwent one heparinised blood draw, around 120 mL on average. Sorting gave populations that all exceeded 98% purity. These data are taken from a study of beta chain features in type 1 diabetes. Background on the study: Healthy donors, compared against patients, showed similar age, gender and cell yields.

The V and J ends lost 1 base and 5 bases respectively, with 11 bases between them. The CDR3 length is 14 residues. The germline V gene encodes CDR1 MDHEN and CDR2 SYDVKM. Sequenced material consisted of expressed TCRB transcripts (all of the isolated RNA was reverse transcribed). Assay used: immunoSEQ multiplex PCR; TCRdb lists only in-frame clones, some missing. The sample has 900,000 or so clones; roughly a sixth are singletons. Study-level findings and limits: There was no resolution here of whether HLA type influences TCRB rearrangement.

The sample taken for sequencing was naive CD4+ T cells from blood. The gene calls are TRBV28 and TRBJ2-5; D may be TRBD1 (6 bases). The sequence was obtained from a woman aged 18 to 35 in good health. In DNA form, the CDR3 reads TGTGCCAGCAGTTTATCTACAGGGCGGGAGACCCAGTACTTC. It specifies CASSLSTGRETQYF.